Below, one T cell receptor beta chain is given with its context. Antigen unknown. The data belong to a study of T cell responses to AZD1222 COVID-19 vaccine. General observations from the study: Sampling captured repertoires only after the peak T cell response. Spike-specific TCR depth and breadth grew after two AZD1222 doses.

Only in-frame clones appear in the TCRdb table, and some are missing; sequencing was by immunoSEQ multiplex PCR. The sample consists of 130,000 to 150,000 clones, about 91% of them appearing once. CDR1 SQVTM and CDR2 ANQGSEA come from the germline V gene. Trimming left V 5 bases short and J 6 bases short, with 11 bases between. The CDR3 runs 12 residues. The J gene is TRBJ2-1, the V gene TRBV29-1, with D unclear. The receptor was derived from an adult in good health. The source was peripheral blood, collected on day 0 of AZD1222 vaccination. The CDR3 nucleotides are TGCAGCGTTCTTGGTATGGGCAATGAGCAGTTCTTC. The encoded protein is CSVLGMGNEQFF.